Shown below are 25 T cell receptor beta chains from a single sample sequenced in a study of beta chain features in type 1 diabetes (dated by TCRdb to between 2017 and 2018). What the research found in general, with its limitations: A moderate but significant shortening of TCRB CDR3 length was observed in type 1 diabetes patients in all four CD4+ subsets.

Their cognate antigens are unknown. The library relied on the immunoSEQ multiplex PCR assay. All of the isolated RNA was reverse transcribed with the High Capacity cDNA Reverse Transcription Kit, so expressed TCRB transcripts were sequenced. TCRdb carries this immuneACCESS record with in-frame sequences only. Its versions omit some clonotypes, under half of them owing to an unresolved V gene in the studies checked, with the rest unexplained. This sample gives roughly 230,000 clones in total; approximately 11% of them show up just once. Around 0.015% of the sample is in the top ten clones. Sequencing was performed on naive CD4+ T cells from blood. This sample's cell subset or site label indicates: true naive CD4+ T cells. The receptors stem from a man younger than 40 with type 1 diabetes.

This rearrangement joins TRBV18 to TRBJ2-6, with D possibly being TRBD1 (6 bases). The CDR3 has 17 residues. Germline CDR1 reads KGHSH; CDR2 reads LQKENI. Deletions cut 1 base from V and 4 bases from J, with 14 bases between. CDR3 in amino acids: CASSPRPDRSGANVLTF. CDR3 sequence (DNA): TGTGCCAGCTCACCACGGCCTGACAGGTCCGGGGCCAACGTCCTGACTTTC.

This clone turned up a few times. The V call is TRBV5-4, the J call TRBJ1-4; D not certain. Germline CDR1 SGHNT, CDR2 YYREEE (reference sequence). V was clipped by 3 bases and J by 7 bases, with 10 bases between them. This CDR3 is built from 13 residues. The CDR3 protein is CASSSLPVEKLFF. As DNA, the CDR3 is TGTGCCAGCAGCTCCCTGCCAGTTGAAAAACTGTTTTTT.

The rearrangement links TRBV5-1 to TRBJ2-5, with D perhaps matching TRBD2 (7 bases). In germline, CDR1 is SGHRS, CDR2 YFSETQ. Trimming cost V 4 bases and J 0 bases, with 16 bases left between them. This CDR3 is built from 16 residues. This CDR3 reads CASSPLVGGHQETQYF. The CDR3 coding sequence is TGCGCCAGCAGCCCCCTGGTGGGGGGGCACCAAGAGACCCAGTACTTC.

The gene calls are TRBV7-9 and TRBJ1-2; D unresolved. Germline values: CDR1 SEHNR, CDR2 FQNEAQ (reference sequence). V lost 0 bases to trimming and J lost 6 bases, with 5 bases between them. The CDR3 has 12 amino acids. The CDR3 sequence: CASSLAPDGYTF. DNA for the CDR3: TGTGCCAGCAGCTTAGCGCCAGATGGCTACACCTTC.

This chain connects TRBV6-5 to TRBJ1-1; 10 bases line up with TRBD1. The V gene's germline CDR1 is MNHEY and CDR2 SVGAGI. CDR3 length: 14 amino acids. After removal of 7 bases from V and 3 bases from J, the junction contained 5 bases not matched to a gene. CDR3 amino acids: CASTLGTGDTEAFF. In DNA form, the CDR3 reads TGTGCCAGCACCCTCGGGACAGGGGACACTGAAGCTTTCTTT.

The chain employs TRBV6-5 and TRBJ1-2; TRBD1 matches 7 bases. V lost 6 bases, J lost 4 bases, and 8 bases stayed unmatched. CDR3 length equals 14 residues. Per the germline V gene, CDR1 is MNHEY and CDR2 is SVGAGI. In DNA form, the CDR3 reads TGTGCCAGCAGGTCCCTGACAGGGCGCTATGGCTACACCTTC. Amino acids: CASRSLTGRYGYTF.

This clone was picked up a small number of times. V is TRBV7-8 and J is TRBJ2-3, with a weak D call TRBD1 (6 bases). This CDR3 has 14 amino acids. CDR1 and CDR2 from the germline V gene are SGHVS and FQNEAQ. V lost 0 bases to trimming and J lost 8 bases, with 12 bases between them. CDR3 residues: CASSLALQGGTQYF. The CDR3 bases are TGTGCCAGCAGCTTAGCTCTACAGGGTGGTACGCAGTATTTT.

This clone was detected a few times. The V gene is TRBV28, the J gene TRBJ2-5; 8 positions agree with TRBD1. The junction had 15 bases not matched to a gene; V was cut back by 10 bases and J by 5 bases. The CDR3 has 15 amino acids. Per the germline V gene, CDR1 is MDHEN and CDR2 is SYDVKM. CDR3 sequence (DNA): TGTGCCACCCAACGGGCAGGGGGCTTGTACGAGACCCAGTACTTC. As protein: CATQRAGGLYETQYF.

This CDR3 reads CSASRGTEAFF. CDR3 in DNA: TGCAGTGCTAGTAGGGGAACTGAAGCTTTCTTT. This chain connects TRBV20-1 to TRBJ1-1; maybe TRBD1 (5 bases). The CDR3 loop spans 11 amino acids. The germline CDR1 and CDR2 sequences are DFQATT and SNEGSKA (reference sequence). V lost 3 bases to trimming and J lost 5 bases, with 7 bases between them.

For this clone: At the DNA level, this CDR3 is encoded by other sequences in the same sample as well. The CDR3 DNA is TGTGCCAGCAGCTCCCGAGGCGGTGAGCAGTTCTTC. Protein: CASSSRGGEQFF. V gene TRBV7-3 combines with J gene TRBJ2-1; no definite D call. This CDR3 contains 12 residues. V lost 4 bases, J lost 9 bases, and 10 bases lay in between. The V gene's germline CDR1 is SGHTA and CDR2 FQGTGA.

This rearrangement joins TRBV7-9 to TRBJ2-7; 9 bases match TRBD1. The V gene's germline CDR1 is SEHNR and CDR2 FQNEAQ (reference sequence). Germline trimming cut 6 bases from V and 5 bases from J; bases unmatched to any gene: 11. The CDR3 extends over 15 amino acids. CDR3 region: CASSPGQGMYDEQYF. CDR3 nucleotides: TGTGCCAGCAGTCCTGGACAGGGGATGTATGACGAGCAGTACTTC. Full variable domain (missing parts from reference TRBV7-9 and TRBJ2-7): DTGVSQNPRHKITKRGQNVTFRCDPISEHNRLYWYRQTLGQGPEFLTYFQNEAQLEKSRLLSDRFSAERPKGSFSTLEIQRTEQGDSAMYLCASSPGQGMYDEQYFGPGTRLTVT.

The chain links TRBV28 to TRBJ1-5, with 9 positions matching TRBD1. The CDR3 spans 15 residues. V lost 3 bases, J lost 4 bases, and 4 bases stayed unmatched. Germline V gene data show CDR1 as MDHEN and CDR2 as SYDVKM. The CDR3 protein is CASSFGTGRNQPQHF. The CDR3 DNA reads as TGTGCCAGCAGTTTCGGGACAGGGAGGAATCAGCCCCAGCATTTT.

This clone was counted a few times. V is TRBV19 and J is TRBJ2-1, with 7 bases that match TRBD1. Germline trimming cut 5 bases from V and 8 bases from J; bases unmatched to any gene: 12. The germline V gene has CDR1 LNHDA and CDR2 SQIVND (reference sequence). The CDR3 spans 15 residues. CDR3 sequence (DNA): TGTGCCAGTAGTTCTTACAGGGGAGTGGCTCATGAGCAGTTCTTC. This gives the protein CASSSYRGVAHEQFF.

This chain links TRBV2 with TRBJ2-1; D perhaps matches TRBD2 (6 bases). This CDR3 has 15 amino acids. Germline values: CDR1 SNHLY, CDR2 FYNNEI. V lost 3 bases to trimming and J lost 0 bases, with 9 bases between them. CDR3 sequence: CASSDMGGSYNEQFF. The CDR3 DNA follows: TGTGCCAGCAGTGATATGGGGGGCTCCTACAATGAGCAGTTCTTC.

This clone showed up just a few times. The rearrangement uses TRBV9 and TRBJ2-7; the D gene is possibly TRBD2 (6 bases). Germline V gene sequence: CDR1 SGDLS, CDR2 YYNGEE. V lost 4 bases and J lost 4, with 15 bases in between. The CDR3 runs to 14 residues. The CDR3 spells CASSQEAAGYEQYF. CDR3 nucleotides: TGTGCCAGCAGCCAAGAGGCGGCGGGGTACGAGCAGTACTTC.

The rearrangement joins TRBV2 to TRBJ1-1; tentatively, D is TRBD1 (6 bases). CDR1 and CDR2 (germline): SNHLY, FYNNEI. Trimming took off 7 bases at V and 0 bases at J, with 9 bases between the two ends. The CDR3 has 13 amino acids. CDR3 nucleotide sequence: TGTGCCAGCAACAGGGAAATGAACACTGAAGCTTTCTTT. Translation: CASNREMNTEAFF.

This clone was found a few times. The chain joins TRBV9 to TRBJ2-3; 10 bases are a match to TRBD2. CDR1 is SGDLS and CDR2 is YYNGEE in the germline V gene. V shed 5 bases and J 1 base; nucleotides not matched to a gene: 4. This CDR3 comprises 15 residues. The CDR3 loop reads CASSLSGGRTDTQYF. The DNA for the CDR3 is TGTGCCAGCAGTCTTAGCGGGGGGCGCACAGATACGCAGTATTTT. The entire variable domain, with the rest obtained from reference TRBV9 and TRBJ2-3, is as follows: DSGVTQTPKHLITATGQRVTLRCSPRSGDLSVYWYQQSLDQGLQFLIQYYNGEERAKGNILERFSAQQFPDLHSELNLSSLELGDSALYFCASSLSGGRTDTQYFGPGTRLTVL.

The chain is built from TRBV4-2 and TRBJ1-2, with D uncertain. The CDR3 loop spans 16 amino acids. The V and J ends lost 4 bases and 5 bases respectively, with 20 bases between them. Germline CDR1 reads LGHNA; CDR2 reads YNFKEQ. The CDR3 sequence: CASSRGGDSSEYGYTF. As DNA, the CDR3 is TGTGCCAGCAGCCGGGGAGGAGATAGTAGTGAATATGGCTACACCTTC.

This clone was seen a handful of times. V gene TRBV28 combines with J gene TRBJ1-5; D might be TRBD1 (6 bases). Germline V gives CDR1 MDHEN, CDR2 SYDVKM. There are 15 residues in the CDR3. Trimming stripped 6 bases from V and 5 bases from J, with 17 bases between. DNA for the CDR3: TGTGCCAGCAGCGACCCTCAGGGGTGGTATCAGCCCCAGCATTTT. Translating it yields CASSDPQGWYQPQHF.

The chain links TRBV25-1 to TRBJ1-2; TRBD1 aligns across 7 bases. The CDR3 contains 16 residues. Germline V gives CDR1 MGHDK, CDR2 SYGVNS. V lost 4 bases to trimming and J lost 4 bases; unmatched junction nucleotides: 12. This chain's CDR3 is CASSVTGVVNRYGYTF. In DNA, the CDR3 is TGTGCCAGCAGTGTAACAGGGGTAGTAAACCGCTATGGCTACACCTTC.

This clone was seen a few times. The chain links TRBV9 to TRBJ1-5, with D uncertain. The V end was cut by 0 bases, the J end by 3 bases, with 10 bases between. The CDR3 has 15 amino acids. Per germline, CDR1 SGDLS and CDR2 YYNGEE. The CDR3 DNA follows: TGTGCCAGCAGCGTAGGGCACAGCAACAATCAGCCCCAGCATTTT. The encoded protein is CASSVGHSNNQPQHF.

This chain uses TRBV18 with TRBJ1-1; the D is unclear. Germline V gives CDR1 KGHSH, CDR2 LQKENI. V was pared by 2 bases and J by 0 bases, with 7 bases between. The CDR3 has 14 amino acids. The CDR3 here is CASSPGHLNTEAFF. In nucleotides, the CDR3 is TGTGCCAGCTCACCAGGGCACTTGAACACTGAAGCTTTCTTT.

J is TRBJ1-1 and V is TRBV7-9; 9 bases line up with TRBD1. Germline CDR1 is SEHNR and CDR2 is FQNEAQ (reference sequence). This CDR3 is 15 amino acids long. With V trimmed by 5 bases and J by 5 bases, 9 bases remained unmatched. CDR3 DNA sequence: TGTGCCAGCAGCGTACAGGGGGCGGTTGGGACTGAAGCTTTCTTT. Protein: CASSVQGAVGTEAFF.

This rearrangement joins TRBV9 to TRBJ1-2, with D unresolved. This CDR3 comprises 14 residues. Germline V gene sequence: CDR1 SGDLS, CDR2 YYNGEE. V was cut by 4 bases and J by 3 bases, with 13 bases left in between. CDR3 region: CASSPSRDYYGYTF. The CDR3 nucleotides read TGTGCCAGCAGCCCTAGTCGGGATTACTATGGCTACACCTTC.

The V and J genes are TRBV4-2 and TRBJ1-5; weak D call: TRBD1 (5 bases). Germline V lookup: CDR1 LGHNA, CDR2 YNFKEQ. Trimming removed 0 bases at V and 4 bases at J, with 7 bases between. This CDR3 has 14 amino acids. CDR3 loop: CASSQDQGNQPQHF. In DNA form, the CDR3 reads TGTGCCAGCAGCCAAGATCAGGGAAATCAGCCCCAGCATTTT.